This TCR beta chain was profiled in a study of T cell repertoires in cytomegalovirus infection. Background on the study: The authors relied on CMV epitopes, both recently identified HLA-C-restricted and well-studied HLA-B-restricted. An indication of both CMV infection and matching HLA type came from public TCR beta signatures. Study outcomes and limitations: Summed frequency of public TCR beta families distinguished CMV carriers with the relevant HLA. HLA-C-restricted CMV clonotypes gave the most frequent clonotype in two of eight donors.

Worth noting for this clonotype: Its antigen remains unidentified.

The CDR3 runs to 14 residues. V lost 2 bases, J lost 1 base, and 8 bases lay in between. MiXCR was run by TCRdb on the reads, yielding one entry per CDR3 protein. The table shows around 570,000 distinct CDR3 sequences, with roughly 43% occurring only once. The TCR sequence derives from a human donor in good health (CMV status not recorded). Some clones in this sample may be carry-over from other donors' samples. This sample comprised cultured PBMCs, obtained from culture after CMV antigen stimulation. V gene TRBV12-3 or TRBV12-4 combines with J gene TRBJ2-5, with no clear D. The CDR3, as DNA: TGTGCCAGCAGTTTAAGGGCAACCCAAGAGACCCAGTACTTC. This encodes CASSLRATQETQYF.